This T cell receptor beta chain was retrieved from a study of blood T cell repertoires in COVID-19 (dated by TCRdb to 2018 to 2020). In the study overall: Recovered participants in ImmuneRACE Cohort 3 were defined by two consecutive negative NP/OP PCR tests, clearance by a healthcare professional, or resolution of symptoms. The collaborator samples originated in the United States, Italy and Spain and spanned the acute and convalescent phases of COVID-19. The prospective study material was composed of cDNA or gDNA derived from T cells, B-cell-depleted T cells, or PBMCs. The dataset comprised deeply sampled blood TCRbeta repertoires from subjects exposed to, actively infected with, or recovered from COVID-19. The repertoires were made available in a free public database intended to serve as a resource for research on the immune response to SARS-CoV-2. The samples were drawn from two sources: the first 160 participants of the ongoing ImmuneRACE study, and over 1,000 subjects contributed by 6 global collaborators. The sample metadata nearly always contained a de-identified subject ID, COVID-19 status, age in years and sex. Where available, HLA class I and class II types were obtained from metadata supplied by the sample provider rather than from assay-based typing.

The CDR3 has 16 amino acids, counting the end cysteine and phenylalanine. Only CDR3 DNA remains: 48 bases, in frame from the first base. V has 0 bases trimmed and J has 9 bases trimmed; junction bases matching no gene number 7. CDR1 and CDR2 are drawn from the germline V gene: SGDLS, YYNGEE. Beyond this particular receptor, the publication reports: Clinical and demographic metadata were provided uncurated, with the amount varying by source and participant.

Of note for this clone: It lacks a known antigen. No much larger clone is present one base from it, and per-base qualities are unavailable.

In the prospective study, participants were about 18 to 90 years old, resided in approximately 22 geographic areas of the United States, and were enrolled through a virtual design. In the prospective study, cohorts were assigned on the basis of participant-reported clinical history obtained from a screening survey and a study questionnaire. Each participant in the prospective study had whole blood, serum and a nasopharyngeal or oropharyngeal swab collected by mobile phlebotomists. Prospective study participants could optionally give additional blood draws and questionnaires over a roughly 2-month period. Blood samples from the prospective study were shipped frozen or at room temperature prior to DNA extraction. TCRbeta CDR3 regions were amplified from genomic DNA using the immunoSEQ Assay, a bias-controlled multiplex PCR. As for the original processing: Within the assay, amplification of reference gene primers was used to estimate how many nucleated cells each sample contained. To quantify the absolute abundance of each unique TCRbeta CDR3 rearrangement, sequence reads were collapsed and filtered. For each sample, productive Simpson clonality was calculated as the square root of Simpson's diversity index over productive rearrangements. This immuneACCESS table, as held by TCRdb, lists in-frame sequences with V and J called but not all clones. Of the missing ones, under half trace to an unresolved V gene in checked studies; the others have no known cause. Clone size and the V and J calls come from that table; the DNA yielded D and trimming. This sample is represented by about 360,000 clones; 70% to 90% of them were singletons. The ten largest clones capture more than 1.5% of the sample.

Material for sequencing was PBMCs or T cells enriched from blood (not recorded which). The V and J segments used are TRBV9 and TRBJ1-6, with 9 middle bases fitting TRBD1. This sequence originates from a middle-aged man in a cohort exposed to, infected with or recovered from COVID-19 (not recorded which). The DNA sequence is given as TGTGCCAGCAGCGTAGCTCCCGACAGGGGGTTTTCACCCCTCCACTTT. Its amino acids are CASSVAPDRGFSPLHF.